This T cell receptor beta chain was identified during a study of T cell clones after liver transplantation. Study overall: Standard immunosuppression, with no induction, continued until 12-24 months after transplant. Patients counted as tolerant after at least one year off all immunosuppression, enzymes not exceeding twice normal. Study conclusions and caveats: Migration into the graft, not deletion, may explain lost graft donor-reactive T cells.

CDR3 length equals 13 residues. Germline CDR1 and CDR2: LNHDA and SQIVND (reference sequence). V was shortened by 4 bases and J by 6 bases, with 12 bases between the two germline ends. TCRdb keeps only in-frame clones here, not all; method: immunoSEQ multiplex PCR. The sample lists roughly 19,000 clones, approximately 90% seen once, with 10% to 15% in the top ten. As concerns this clone: As yet, its antigen is unknown.

This chain links TRBV19 with TRBJ1-1; D is perhaps TRBD1 (6 bases). The sample in question was CD8+ T cells from blood, obtained approximately 45 months after liver transplant. The sequence was collected from a human patient who received a liver transplant. The T cells may partly be graft donor cells. CDR3 residues: CASSTGALPEAFF. CDR3 DNA sequence: TGTGCCAGTAGTACAGGGGCTCTGCCTGAAGCTTTCTTT. Based on the CDR3 plus reference TRBV19 and TRBJ1-1, the full variable domain is DGGITQSPKYLFRKEGQNVTLSCEQNLNHDAMYWYRQDPGQGLRLIYYSQIVNDFQKGDIAEGYSVSREKKESFPLTVTSAQKNPTAFYLCASSTGALPEAFFGQGTRLTVV.